Listed below are T cell receptor beta chains from one sample, sequenced in a study of cytomegalovirus exposure and HLA in healthy donors. Generated by immunoSEQ multiplex PCR, the TCRdb table keeps only in-frame clones and is missing some. The sample lists 110,000 or so clones; about 79% were seen once. Sequencing was carried out using PBMCs. All receptors derive from a woman between 18 and 30 years old in good health and CMV-seronegative. CDR3s include the opening cysteine and the closing phenylalanine or tryptophan. The D gene is left open where the match is weak. Clone size is stated in some rows and not others, as once, few, many or a class when expanded.

d_gene,j_gene,len,abundance,v_gene,CDR3nt,CDR3aa
TRBD2,TRBJ2-1,21,.,TRBV27,TGTGCCAGCAGTCCGCGACGCATCCTCGCGGGACTAGCGGGAGAGAGGAATGAGCAGTTCTTC,CASSPRRILAGLAGERNEQFF
.,TRBJ2-5,11,.,TRBV27,TGTGCCAGCCATACCCGGGAGACCCAGTACTTC,CASHTRETQYF
.,TRBJ2-7,15,.,TRBV5-8,TGTGCCAGCAGCTTCAGGGGCTACTACTCCTACGAGCAGTACTTC,CASSFRGYYSYEQYF
.,TRBJ1-5,14,few,TRBV15,TGTGCCACCAGCAGATCAGGGGGCAATCAGCCCCAGCATTTT,CATSRSGGNQPQHF
TRBD1,TRBJ1-6,14,.,TRBV19,TGTGCCAGTGTCCAGGGGGCTGGAAGTTCACCCCTCCACTTT,CASVQGAGSSPLHF
.,TRBJ2-7,17,.,TRBV4-1,TGCGCCAGCAGCCAAGATAAGGCGGGCGCAAGCTCCTACGAGCAGTACTTC,CASSQDKAGASSYEQYF
.,TRBJ1-4,13,few,TRBV7-9,TGTTCCAGCAGCCCTTACAGGGCTGAAAAACTGTTTTTT,CSSSPYRAEKLFF
TRBD1,TRBJ1-6,17,.,TRBV5-1,TGCGCCAGCAGCTTGGCCCCCACAGGGGGCCGGTATTCACCCCTCCACTTT,CASSLAPTGGRYSPLHF
TRBD1,TRBJ1-1,15,few,TRBV5-1,TGCGCCAGCAGCCAAACCCGGGACAGGGGGTCTGAAGCTTTCTTT,CASSQTRDRGSEAFF
TRBD1,TRBJ1-1,14,.,TRBV10-1,TGCGCCAGCAGTGACACAGGGGGGAACACTGAAGCTTTCTTT,CASSDTGGNTEAFF